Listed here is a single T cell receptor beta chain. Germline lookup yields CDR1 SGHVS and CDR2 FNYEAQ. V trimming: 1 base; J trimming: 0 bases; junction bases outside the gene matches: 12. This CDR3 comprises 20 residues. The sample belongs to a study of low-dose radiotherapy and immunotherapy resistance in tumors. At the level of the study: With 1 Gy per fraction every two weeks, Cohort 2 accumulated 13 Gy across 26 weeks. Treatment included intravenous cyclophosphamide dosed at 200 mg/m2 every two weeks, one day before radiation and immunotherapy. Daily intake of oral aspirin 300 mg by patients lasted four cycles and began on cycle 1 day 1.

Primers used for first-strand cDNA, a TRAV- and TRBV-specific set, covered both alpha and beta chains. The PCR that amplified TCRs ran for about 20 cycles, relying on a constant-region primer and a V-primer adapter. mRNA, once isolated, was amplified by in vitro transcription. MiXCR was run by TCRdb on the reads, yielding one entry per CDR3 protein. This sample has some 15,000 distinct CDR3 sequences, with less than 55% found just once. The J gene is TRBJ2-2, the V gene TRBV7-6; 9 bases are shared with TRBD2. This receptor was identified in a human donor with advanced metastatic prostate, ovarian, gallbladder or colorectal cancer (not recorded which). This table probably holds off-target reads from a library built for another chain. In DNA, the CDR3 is TGTGCCAGCAGCTTAGACAGGGTGGTAGCGGGGGCCACGAACACCGGGGAGCTGTTTTTT. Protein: CASSLDRVVAGATNTGELFF.